The 10 T cell receptor beta chains below all came from one sample that was sequenced in a study of PD-1 and CTLA-4 blockade in melanoma. This table comes from immunoSEQ multiplex PCR, and its TCRdb copy is limited to in-frame clones, with some not included. This repertoire shows around 20,000 clones, roughly 88% found once; its top ten account for almost 8%. The starting material was CD8+ T cells from peripheral blood, obtained before anti-PD-1 treatment. Receptors originate from a human donor with melanoma.

The V gene is TRBV27, the J gene TRBJ2-7; maybe TRBD1 (5 bases). CDR3 length: 14 residues. V lost 5 bases and J lost 2, with 13 bases in between. Germline V CDR1 and CDR2: MNHEY, SMNVEV (reference sequence). In DNA form, the CDR3 reads TGTGCCAGCAGTCCGACAGTCTACGCCTACGAGCAGTACTTC. The encoded protein is CASSPTVYAYEQYF.

V usage is TRBV6-5 and J usage is TRBJ2-7; TRBD1 matches 8 bases. CDR3 size: 14 residues. With 5 bases clipped from V and 3 bases from J, the junction kept 6 bases outside the gene matches. Per germline, CDR1 MNHEY and CDR2 SVGAGI. CDR3 nucleotides: TGTGCCAGCAGTCCCGGACAGGGACTCTACGAGCAGTACTTC. It specifies CASSPGQGLYEQYF.

The chain couples TRBV7-9 to TRBJ2-7; a possible D gene is TRBD2 (6 bases). The CDR3 loop spans 14 amino acids. Germline CDR1 SEHNR, CDR2 FQNEAQ (reference sequence). V dropped 4 bases and J dropped 2 bases, with 12 bases sitting between them. CDR3 DNA sequence: TGTGCCAGCAGCTCCGGGACTGAGGCCTACGAGCAGTACTTC. Encoded protein: CASSSGTEAYEQYF.

This sequence joins TRBV24-1 and TRBJ2-7; maybe TRBD1 (6 bases). Germline V gene data show CDR1 as KGHDR and CDR2 as SFDVKD. The V gene lost 3 bases and the J gene lost 4 bases, with 15 bases spanning the gap. The CDR3 loop spans 15 amino acids. This chain's CDR3 is CATSDEDSPLYEQYF. Written as DNA, the CDR3 is TGTGCCACCAGTGATGAGGACAGCCCCCTTTACGAGCAGTACTTC.

The chain is built from TRBV14 and TRBJ1-4; perhaps TRBD1 as D (6 bases). This CDR3 is built from 15 residues. V was pared by 3 bases and J by 5 bases, with 13 bases between. Germline V CDR1 and CDR2: SGHDN, FVKESK. CDR3 DNA: TGTGCCAGCAGCCAGTCGAGGGGGAGGAATGAAAAACTGTTTTTT. Translating gives CASSQSRGRNEKLFF.

This clone rates as medium-sized. The rearrangement uses TRBV2 and TRBJ2-7; 8 bases agree with TRBD1. After removal of 2 bases from V and 3 bases from J, the junction contained 12 bases not matched to a gene. This CDR3 is 17 amino acids long. The germline V gene encodes CDR1 SNHLY and CDR2 FYNNEI. CDR3 sequence (DNA): TGTGCCAGCAGTGAACCTTCCCGGACAGGGAATGGCTACGAGCAGTACTTC. Translation: CASSEPSRTGNGYEQYF.

The chain uses TRBV6-5 and TRBJ2-5; D is ambiguous. The V and J ends lost 6 bases and 1 base respectively, with 12 bases between them. The germline CDR1 and CDR2 sequences are MNHEY and SVGAGI. This CDR3 contains 14 residues. The CDR3 DNA reads as TGTGCCAGCAGGGGCCTCATGACCCAAGAGACCCAGTACTTC. This gives the protein CASRGLMTQETQYF.

The chain uses TRBV27 and TRBJ2-3, with D uncertain. There are 12 residues in the CDR3. Germline CDR1 and CDR2: MNHEY and SMNVEV (reference sequence). The V end lost 8 bases, the J end lost 1 base, and 7 bases lay between the germline ends. The CDR3 here is CASRLGTDTQYF. The CDR3 DNA reads as TGTGCCAGCCGCCTCGGCACAGATACGCAGTATTTT.

The chain combines TRBV4-1 with TRBJ1-5; TRBD1 matches 8 bases. The CDR3 length is 15 residues. Germline lookup yields CDR1 MGHRA and CDR2 YSYEKL. The trim removed 5 bases at V and 0 bases at J, leaving 3 bases unmatched. The DNA for the CDR3 is TGCGCCAGCAGCGAGACAGGGGATAGCAATCAGCCCCAGCATTTT. Protein product: CASSETGDSNQPQHF.

CDR3 sequence: CASSHSSGAYTDTQYF. The CDR3 DNA reads as TGTGCCAGCAGCCATTCTAGCGGGGCCTACACAGATACGCAGTATTTT. The chain recombines TRBV11-2 with TRBJ2-3; 9 bases map to TRBD2. The CDR3 covers 16 residues. Germline values: CDR1 SGHAT, CDR2 FQNNGV. The junction had 8 bases not matched to a gene; V was cut back by 5 bases and J by 2 bases.